This TCR beta chain stems from a study of cytomegalovirus exposure and HLA in healthy donors. Study-level background: The 120 or so validation repertoires were produced on the same platform as the 700 or so repertoires of the first cohort. This was reported in a later analysis. The study's findings and limits: CMV antigen specificity of a few CMV-associated chains was confirmed in vitro.

The germline V gene encodes CDR1 LNHDA and CDR2 SQIVND (reference sequence). There are 15 residues in the CDR3. V shed 1 base and J shed 4 bases, with 13 bases lying between them. The data were produced by immunoSEQ multiplex PCR, yet TCRdb's version contains in-frame clones alone and is incomplete. The sample lists 150,000 to 200,000 clones; about 82% were seen once. In the case of this clone: The antigen is unknown.

The sample consisted of PBMCs. The receptor was derived from a man younger than 40 in good health and CMV-seropositive. V gene TRBV19 combines with J gene TRBJ1-2, with D tentatively TRBD1 (5 bases). The CDR3 region is CASSIVPQGSYGYTF. CDR3 DNA: TGTGCCAGTAGTATAGTCCCGCAGGGCAGCTATGGCTACACCTTC.